A selection of T cell receptor beta chains follows, all from one sample in a study of beta chain features in type 1 diabetes. Clones were read by immunoSEQ multiplex PCR, and TCRdb kept only the in-frame ones, dropping some. This table has hundreds of thousands of clones, 15% to 18% appearing once. Sequenced: naive CD4+ T cells from blood. Receptors originate from a man younger than 35 in good health. CDR3s include the opening cysteine and the closing phenylalanine or tryptophan. D genes are given only for firm matches. For some rows the clone size is stated as once, few or many, or as a class when expanded; others skip it.

v_gene	abundance	j_gene	d_gene	CDR3nt	CDR3aa
TRBV18	few	TRBJ2-1	.	TGTGCCAGCTCCCCTCAGGGATCTCCCTACAATGAGCAGTTCTTC	CASSPQGSPYNEQFF
TRBV7-9	few	TRBJ1-4	TRBD1	TGTGCCAGCAGCTTAGAAGGGACAGGGGGTGAAAAACTGTTTTTT	CASSLEGTGGEKLFF
TRBV9	.	TRBJ1-4	.	TGTGCCAGCAGCGGAAACAGAGCAACTAATGAAAAACTGTTTTTT	CASSGNRATNEKLFF
TRBV18	few	TRBJ2-7	.	TGTGCCAGCTCACGTCCGCTAAAGGTTTACGAGCAGTACTTC	CASSRPLKVYEQYF
TRBV6-5	.	TRBJ2-1	.	TGTGCCAGCAGTTACGACGTGGGGTACAATGAGCAGTTCTTC	CASSYDVGYNEQFF
TRBV6-5	few	TRBJ2-5	TRBD2	TGTGCCAGCACCTACTCGAGACTAGCGACCGAGACCCAGTACTTC	CASTYSRLATETQYF
TRBV10-3	.	TRBJ2-1	TRBD2	TGTGCCACCAGGACTAGCGGGGGGGCCGTATACAATGAGCAGTTCTTC	CATRTSGGAVYNEQFF
TRBV7-9	.	TRBJ1-2	TRBD1	TGTGCCAGCAGCCCATCTGGGACAGGGGGCCATGGCTACACCTTC	CASSPSGTGGHGYTF
TRBV11-1	.	TRBJ2-1	TRBD2	TGTGCCAGCAGCTTCGGACTAGCGGGTGAGCAGTTCTTC	CASSFGLAGEQFF
TRBV19	.	TRBJ2-2	.	TGTGCCAGTAGTTCCCCTTACTGGGGGGAGTGGAACACCGGGGAGCTGTTTTTT	CASSSPYWGEWNTGELFF
TRBV19	.	TRBJ2-2	TRBD1	TGTGCCAGTAGTACACAGGGGACCGGGGAGCTGTTTTTT	CASSTQGTGELFF
TRBV12-5	.	TRBJ2-1	.	TGTGCTAGTGGCATTGAGTTGGGGACGGAGTACAATGAGCAGTTCTTC	CASGIELGTEYNEQFF
TRBV15	.	TRBJ2-1	TRBD2	TGTGCCACCAGCAGGGTGACTAGCGGGAGTGATGATGAGCAGTTCTTC	CATSRVTSGSDDEQFF
TRBV28	.	TRBJ1-1	.	TGTGCCAGCAGCACAAGGGGATGGAACACTGAAGCTTTCTTT	CASSTRGWNTEAFF
TRBV15	few	TRBJ2-5	TRBD2	TGTGCCACCAGCACTCGGACTAGCGGGGGACAAGAGACCCAGTACTTC	CATSTRTSGGQETQYF
TRBV4-1	.	TRBJ2-1	.	TGCGCCAGCAGCCTAAGTGGCTACAATGAGCAGTTCTTC	CASSLSGYNEQFF
TRBV4-3	.	TRBJ1-2	.	TGCGCCAGCAGCCAAGATATCTCAGGACGCTCCTATGGCTACACCTTC	CASSQDISGRSYGYTF
TRBV16	few	TRBJ2-1	TRBD2	TGTGCCAGCAGCCACCGGACTAGGCGGCACAATGAGCAGTTCTTC	CASSHRTRRHNEQFF
TRBV9	.	TRBJ2-5	TRBD1	TGTGCCAGCAGCGGACGGACAGGGAAAGTGGAGACCCAGTACTTC	CASSGRTGKVETQYF
TRBV7-8	few	TRBJ2-4	.	TGTGCCAGCAGCGTAACAGGGCTCCTAGCCAAAAACATTCAGTACTTC	CASSVTGLLAKNIQYF
TRBV29-1	.	TRBJ1-3	.	TGCAGCGCTACTTTCGGTGGAACTGGAAACACCATATATTTT	CSATFGGTGNTIYF
TRBV4-3	few	TRBJ2-1	TRBD1	TGCGCCAGCAGCCAAGAAGGGACAGGGACCTACAATGAGCAGTTCTTC	CASSQEGTGTYNEQFF
TRBV28	few	TRBJ2-4	TRBD2	TGTGCCAGCAGCGCCTCCGGAGCGGGATCCAAAAACATTCAGTACTTC	CASSASGAGSKNIQYF
TRBV18	few	TRBJ2-1	TRBD1	TGTGCCAGCTCCCTGCAGGGGGATGAGCAGTTCTTC	CASSLQGDEQFF
TRBV2	.	TRBJ2-2	.	TGTGCCAGCAGTGAAGGGACACGCACCGGGGAGCTGTTTTTT	CASSEGTRTGELFF
TRBV30	.	TRBJ2-7	.	TGTGCCTGGAGTGTACAGCTCGGCAGGGGCTACGAGCAGTACTTC	CAWSVQLGRGYEQYF
TRBV25-1	.	TRBJ2-3	.	TGTGCCAGCAGTGAATATAGGACAGATACGCAGTATTTT	CASSEYRTDTQYF